This T cell receptor beta chain was sequenced in a study of blood T cell repertoires in COVID-19 (dated by TCRdb to the early 2020s). A note on the overall study: Collaborator samples came from the United States, Italy and Spain and covered acute and convalescent phases of COVID-19. The repertoires were released in a freely available public database intended as a resource for research on the immune response to SARS-CoV-2. Where HLA class I and class II types were available, the types were taken from metadata supplied by the sample provider, not from assay-based typing. The prospective study material was composed of cDNA or gDNA derived from T cells, B-cell-depleted T cells, or PBMCs. Samples came from the ongoing ImmuneRACE study (first 160 participants) plus 1,254 subjects from 6 global collaborators. Sample metadata almost always included a de-identified subject ID, COVID-19 status, age in years and sex. The dataset comprised deeply sampled blood TCRbeta repertoires from subjects exposed to, actively infected with, or recovered from COVID-19.

A remark on this clone: This clone's antigen is unknown. Base qualities are not at hand, and no much larger clone is one base apart.

From the germline V gene, CDR1 is MDHEN and CDR2 is SYDVKM. The CDR3 spans 14 residues, from the cysteine through the phenylalanine. Only CDR3 DNA is held: 42 bases, read in frame from base 1. V is shortened by 2 bases, J by 7 bases, and the region joining them spans 12 bases. Broad study findings and their caveats: The quantity of clinical and demographic metadata differed by source and by participant and was supplied without curation.

TCRbeta CDR3 regions were amplified from genomic DNA by means of the immunoSEQ Assay, a bias-controlled multiplex PCR. The paper's data handling went like this. Within the assay, amplification of reference gene primers was used to estimate how many nucleated cells each sample contained. To quantify the absolute abundance of each unique TCRbeta CDR3 rearrangement, sequence reads were collapsed and filtered. Productive Simpson clonality was computed per sample as the square root of Simpson's diversity index over productive rearrangements. TCRdb provides this immuneACCESS table in a form limited to in-frame rearrangements. Some clones are lacking; in checked studies, under half of them reflect an unresolved V gene, and why the rest are absent is not known. V and J calls and clone size are copied from that table; D and trimming were computed from the DNA. Present in this sample are some 80,000 clones, around 80% of which were seen just once. Of the sample, less than 40% is held by the ten largest clones.

Collaborating institutions collected whole blood in K2EDTA tubes following their own protocols. Collaborator samples were shipped for TCRbeta analysis as frozen whole blood, isolated PBMCs, or DNA extracted from either sample type. This clonotype was obtained from a woman aged 70-85 years with acute or convalescent COVID-19. The sample consisted of peripheral blood. The rearranged chain carries TRBV28 and TRBJ1-5, with the D gene not clear enough to name. The nucleotide sequence is given as TGTGCCAGCAGTTTACCTTCCTCCTTGCAGCCCCAGCATTTT. Protein translation: CASSLPSSLQPQHF.